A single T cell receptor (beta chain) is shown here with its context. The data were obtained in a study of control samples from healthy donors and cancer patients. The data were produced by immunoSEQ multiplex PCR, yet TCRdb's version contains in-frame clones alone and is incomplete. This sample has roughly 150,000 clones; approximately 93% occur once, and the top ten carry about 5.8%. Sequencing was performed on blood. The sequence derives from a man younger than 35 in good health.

CDR3: CASSSRAGGRAEAFF. The CDR3 DNA follows: TGTGCCAGCAGTTCTAGGGCCGGGGGAAGGGCTGAAGCTTTCTTT. V is TRBV28 and J is TRBJ1-1; perhaps TRBD1 as D (5 bases). The V and J ends lost 4 bases and 6 bases respectively, with 18 bases between them. Germline V gene data show CDR1 as MDHEN and CDR2 as SYDVKM. The CDR3 contains 15 residues.